Listed below are T cell receptor beta chains from one sample, sequenced in a study of beta chain features in type 1 diabetes. Clones were read by immunoSEQ multiplex PCR, and TCRdb kept only the in-frame ones, dropping some. The table shows under 200,000 clones, with about 8.1% occurring only once. The sample consisted of central memory CD4+ T cells from blood. Receptors originate from a woman under 30 with type 1 diabetes. Both conserved end residues are part of each CDR3. A D gene is named only where the DNA matches it firmly. Not all rows give a size; the values are once, few, many and, for expanded clones, a class.

CASSVDPGEVYEQYF	TGTGCCAGCAGCGTTGATCCGGGAGAAGTCTACGAGCAGTACTTC	TRBV9	NA	15	NA	TRBJ2-7
CASSGGYTEAFF	TGTGCCAGCAGCGGGGGGTACACTGAAGCTTTCTTT	TRBV28	few	12	NA	TRBJ1-1
CASSPPSLGLQVGYTF	TGTGCCAGCTCACCACCATCCCTGGGACTCCAGGTGGGCTACACCTTC	TRBV18	NA	16	NA	TRBJ1-2
CASSLDWVETQYF	TGTGCCAGCAGCTTAGACTGGGTGGAGACCCAGTACTTC	TRBV2	NA	13	NA	TRBJ2-5
CASSPRDTLNTEAFF	TGTGCCAGCAGTCCCCGGGACACCTTGAACACTGAAGCTTTCTTT	TRBV27	few	15	NA	TRBJ1-1
CASRSDRALNYGYTF	TGTGCCAGCAGGTCCGACAGGGCCCTTAACTATGGCTACACCTTC	TRBV4-2	NA	15	TRBD1	TRBJ1-2
CASSGTGSTYQPQHF	TGTGCCAGCAGCGGGACAGGGTCAACGTATCAGCCCCAGCATTTT	TRBV2	few	15	TRBD1	TRBJ1-5
CASSLAGNVYGYTF	TGCGCCAGCAGCTTGGCAGGGAATGTCTATGGCTACACCTTC	TRBV5-1	few	14	NA	TRBJ1-2
CAWRGLAGTYEQYF	TGTGCCTGGAGAGGGCTAGCGGGGACCTACGAGCAGTACTTC	TRBV30	few	14	TRBD2	TRBJ2-7
CASSSRTSGYNEQFF	TGTGCCAGCAGCTCACGGACTAGCGGGTACAATGAGCAGTTCTTC	TRBV7-2	NA	15	TRBD2	TRBJ2-1
CASSAETGDHTF	TGTGCCAGCAGTGCAGAGACAGGGGACCACACCTTC	TRBV2	few	12	TRBD1	TRBJ1-2
CASSLLAGEYEQFF	TGTGCCAGTAGTTTGCTAGCGGGAGAATATGAGCAGTTCTTC	TRBV19	NA	14	TRBD2	TRBJ2-1
CASSVRPSGGPQETQYF	TGTGCCAGCAGCGTACGTCCTAGCGGGGGACCTCAAGAGACCCAGTACTTC	TRBV9	NA	17	TRBD2	TRBJ2-5
CASSLDAGVPGELFF	TGCGCCAGCAGCTTGGATGCAGGGGTGCCCGGGGAGCTGTTTTTT	TRBV5-1	few	15	NA	TRBJ2-2
CASSKAQGANEKLFF	TGTGCCAGCAGTAAGGCACAGGGGGCTAATGAAAAACTGTTTTTT	TRBV28	few	15	TRBD1	TRBJ1-4
CASSPTGGYQPQHF	TGTGCCAGCAGCCCGACAGGGGGCTATCAGCCCCAGCATTTT	TRBV25-1	NA	14	TRBD1	TRBJ1-5
CASSAQAQAFF	TGCGCCAGCAGTGCGCAGGCCCAAGCTTTCTTT	TRBV10-2	NA	11	NA	TRBJ1-1
CASTLVGTRYNEQFF	TGTGCCAGCACCTTGGTGGGGACTAGATACAATGAGCAGTTCTTC	TRBV5-6	NA	15	TRBD2	TRBJ2-1
CSVRLPTGYNEQFF	TGCAGCGTTCGACTCCCTACAGGGTACAATGAGCAGTTCTTC	TRBV29-1	few	14	NA	TRBJ2-1
CASSLGGGASYGYTF	TGTGCCAGCAGCTTAGGCGGGGGCGCCTCCTACGGCTACACCTTC	TRBV7-9	few	15	NA	TRBJ1-2
CASTSGNRGGTQYF	TGTGCCAGTACTAGCGGGAACCGAGGGGGGACCCAGTACTTC	TRBV19	NA	14	TRBD2	TRBJ2-5
CAIRGGDEQFF	TGTGCCATCAGGGGGGGGGATGAGCAGTTCTTC	TRBV10-3	once	11	TRBD2	TRBJ2-1
CSVGEVTGISEQFF	TGCAGCGTTGGTGAGGTGACAGGGATATCCGAGCAGTTCTTC	TRBV29-1	NA	14	TRBD1	TRBJ2-1
CASSPGENTGELFF	TGTGCCAGCTCCCCCGGGGAGAACACCGGGGAGCTGTTTTTT	TRBV18	NA	14	NA	TRBJ2-2
CATSRDAGGAKNIQYF	TGTGCCACCAGCAGAGATGCTGGGGGGGCCAAAAACATTCAGTACTTC	TRBV15	few	16	NA	TRBJ2-4
CASSPRDRGSPLHF	TGTGCCAGCAGTCCCCGGGACAGGGGTTCACCCCTCCACTTT	TRBV6-6	NA	14	TRBD1	TRBJ1-6
CASSQGGSVNTEAFF	TGTGCCAGCAGCCAAGGGGGCTCGGTGAACACTGAAGCTTTCTTT	TRBV14	few	15	NA	TRBJ1-1
CASSNQGQGGNTGELFF	TGTGCCAGTAGCAACCAGGGGCAGGGGGGAAACACCGGGGAGCTGTTTTTT	TRBV19	few	17	NA	TRBJ2-2
CSVGSYEQYF	TGCAGCGTTGGTAGCTACGAGCAGTACTTC	TRBV29-1	NA	10	NA	TRBJ2-7
CASRGAYEQYF	TGTGCCAGCAGAGGGGCCTACGAGCAGTACTTC	TRBV7-8	NA	11	NA	TRBJ2-7
CAISAGLAGVDSGANVLTF	TGTGCCATCAGTGCGGGACTAGCGGGGGTCGACTCTGGGGCCAACGTCCTGACTTTC	TRBV10-3	few	19	TRBD2	TRBJ2-6
CASSRQTLTDTQYF	TGTGCCAGCTCACGCCAGACACTCACAGATACGCAGTATTTT	TRBV18	NA	14	NA	TRBJ2-3
CASSQDSKGTGELFF	TGCGCCAGCAGCCAAGATTCGAAGGGGACCGGGGAGCTGTTTTTT	TRBV4-1	NA	15	NA	TRBJ2-2
CASTAGDRDTGELFF	TGTGCCAGCACCGCAGGGGACAGGGACACCGGGGAGCTGTTTTTT	TRBV28	few	15	TRBD1	TRBJ2-2
CAISGQQSAYTF	TGTGCCATCAGTGGACAACAGTCCGCCTACACCTTC	TRBV10-3	NA	12	NA	TRBJ1-2
CASAKEGRSPLHF	TGTGCCAGCGCCAAGGAGGGGCGGTCACCCCTCCACTTT	TRBV27	few	13	NA	TRBJ1-6
CASSPRMGGVSEQFF	TGTGCCAGCAGCCCACGAATGGGGGGTGTCAGTGAGCAGTTCTTC	TRBV5-4	few	15	NA	TRBJ2-1
CASSLGSSGMQFF	TGTGCCAGCAGCTTAGGGTCTAGCGGGATGCAGTTCTTC	TRBV7-2	NA	13	TRBD2	TRBJ2-1
CASNNREGRRRRYF	TGTGCCAGCAATAACCGGGAGGGACGCCGTCGGAGGTACTTC	TRBV6-6	NA	14	TRBD2	TRBJ2-4
CASSLDPSEQFF	TGCGCCAGCAGCTTGGACCCGAGCGAGCAGTTCTTC	TRBV5-1	few	12	NA	TRBJ2-1
CASSTGPTHSGELFF	TGCGCCAGCAGCACAGGACCGACCCACAGCGGGGAGCTGTTTTTT	TRBV5-1	few	15	NA	TRBJ2-2